This entry lists 8 T cell receptor beta chains sequenced from one sample in a study of molecular identifiers for immune sequencing clone quantification. TCRdb fed the PCR reads into MiXCR, producing one record per CDR3 protein. The sample holds more than 450,000 distinct CDR3 sequences, around 23% seen once. The source material was naive CD8+ T cells from blood, with Jurkat cell RNA spiked in. Subset specified: FACS-sorted CD8+CD4-CCR7+CD45RA+ naive T cells. These receptors were collected from a human donor in good health. Some libraries in this study had Jurkat cell RNA spiked in.

This clonotype was seen more than once but under ten times. The rearrangement joins TRBV27 to TRBJ2-7; tentative D call: TRBD2 (5 bases). V lost 5 bases, J lost 5 bases, and 13 bases lay in between. CDR3 length: 13 residues. The germline V gene encodes CDR1 MNHEY and CDR2 SMNVEV (reference sequence). CDR3 in amino acids: CASSLDYSHEQYF. CDR3 nucleotide sequence: TGTGCCAGCAGTCTAGACTATAGCCACGAGCAGTACTTC.

In regard to this clonotype: It is likely a read error, because the conserved phenylalanine at the end of the CDR3 is missing. The chain recombines TRBV29-1 with TRBJ2-2; D uncertain. This CDR3 comprises 13 residues. Germline CDR1 SQVTM, CDR2 ANQGSEA. CDR3 nucleotide sequence: TGCAGCGCTGAAGGCTTAGACACCGGGGAGCTGTTTCTT. Its translation is CSAEGLDTGELFL.

This chain connects TRBV7-2 to TRBJ1-2; no clear D. The V gene lost 1 base and the J gene lost 8 bases, with 14 bases spanning the gap. The CDR3 is made up of 14 amino acids. Germline values: CDR1 SGHTA, CDR2 FQGNSA. This CDR3 is CASSLGPDDGGYTF. CDR3 DNA: TGTGCCAGCAGCTTAGGGCCGGATGACGGAGGCTACACCTTC.

This clonotype turned up a few times. The chain is built from TRBV12-3 or TRBV12-4 and TRBJ1-1, with D maybe TRBD1 (6 bases). The CDR3 contains 14 residues. V shed 4 bases and J shed 5 bases, with 14 bases lying between them. For the CDR3, the DNA is TGTGCCAGCAGTTCAACCCCAGGGGCTACTGAAGCTTTCTTT. The encoded protein is CASSSTPGATEAFF.

About this clonotype: Germline is not matched at one junction end, which may reflect a read error. The chain recombines TRBV6-8 with TRBJ2-3; the match to TRBD1 covers 8 bases. This CDR3 is 16 amino acids long. The germline gives CDR1 MNHGY, CDR2 SAAAGT. The CDR3 loop is CARSYPGQERTDTQYF. DNA of the CDR3: TGTGCCAGGAGTTACCCGGGACAGGAGAGGACAGATACGCAGTATTTT.

As to this clonotype: Likely a read error: the CDR3 ends without its conserved phenylalanine or tryptophan. V usage is TRBV4-3 and J usage is TRBJ2-7; TRBD1 might be the D (6 bases). CDR3 length: 14 amino acids. Germline assignment: CDR1 LGHNA and CDR2 YSLEER. The ends were cut back, 1 base at V and 3 bases at J, with 10 bases in the middle. The CDR3 spells CASSQAPTGYEQYS. The CDR3 DNA follows: TGCGCCAGCAGCCAAGCCCCGACAGGCTACGAGCAGTACTCC.

A word on this clonotype: With a much larger clone just one base away, this may be a read error. The chain combines TRBV20-1 with TRBJ2-3; the D is unclear. The germline CDR1 and CDR2 sequences are DFQATT and SNEGSKA (reference sequence). Between the trimmed V and J ends, which lost 0 bases and 4 bases, there was a span of 8 bases. CDR3 size: 13 residues. CDR3 in amino acids: CSARDDTSDTQYF. Written as DNA, the CDR3 is TGCAGTGCTAGAGATGACACCTCAGATACGCAGTATTTT.

This clonotype was found many times. This chain joins TRBV27 and TRBJ2-4; D is unresolved. This CDR3 has 15 amino acids. Trimming removed 1 base at V and 4 bases at J, with 11 bases between. Germline CDR1 reads MNHEY; CDR2 reads SMNVEV (reference sequence). DNA for the CDR3: TGTGCCAGCAGTTTATGGTCAGGCCGGAAAAACATTCAGTACTTC. Translated, it gives CASSLWSGRKNIQYF.